Below, 21 T cell receptor beta chains from the same sample are listed, as sequenced in a study of blood T cell repertoires in COVID-19. TCRdb's copy holds only in-frame clones and misses some; the assay was immunoSEQ multiplex PCR. The sample holds a few hundred thousand clones, approximately 83% seen once. Sequencing was carried out using PBMCs or T cells enriched from blood (not recorded which). All receptors come from a man aged 25 to 40 who had recovered from COVID-19.

This clone was observed a handful of times. The rearrangement links TRBV24-1 to TRBJ1-2, with 9 bases that match TRBD1. The CDR3 extends over 16 amino acids. CDR1 and CDR2 from the germline V gene are KGHDR and SFDVKD. The V segment lost 4 bases and the J segment 4 bases; nucleotides outside the gene matches: 9. As DNA, the CDR3 is TGTGCCACCAGTGACCCCCGGGACAGGGACCCCTATGGCTACACCTTC. Translating gives CATSDPRDRDPYGYTF.

This sequence joins TRBV2 and TRBJ1-2; 8 nucleotides align to TRBD1. The germline gives CDR1 SNHLY, CDR2 FYNNEI. This CDR3 is 16 amino acids long. Trimming at V came to 5 bases and at J to 4 bases, leaving 12 bases not matched to a gene. The CDR3 DNA sequence: TGTGCCAGCAGTACACAGAGGACAGGGTTTGTCTATGGCTACACCTTC. Translated: CASSTQRTGFVYGYTF.

About this clone: The same CDR3 also results from other DNA sequences found in this sample. The chain is built from TRBV28 and TRBJ1-1; possible D gene TRBD1, 5 bases. The CDR3 is made up of 13 amino acids. V lost 3 bases and J 1 base, leaving 6 bases between the germline ends. Germline V gene sequence: CDR1 MDHEN, CDR2 SYDVKM. CDR3 in amino acids: CASSLGQNTEAFF. CDR3 DNA: TGTGCCAGCAGTTTGGGGCAGAACACTGAAGCTTTCTTT.

This sequence joins TRBV19 and TRBJ1-2; 8 positions agree with TRBD1. V lost 8 bases and J lost 3; bases outside the gene matches: 14. Germline assignment: CDR1 LNHDA and CDR2 SQIVND (reference sequence). This CDR3 has 16 amino acids. The DNA of the CDR3 is TGTGCCAGTTCACTAACCGGGACAGGTTTAGACTATGGCTACACCTTC. Its translation: CASSLTGTGLDYGYTF.

The chain carries TRBV2 and TRBJ1-5; D remains unclear. Trimming cost V 5 bases and J 7 bases, with 15 bases left between them. This CDR3 spans 14 amino acids. Germline-derived CDR1 and CDR2 are SNHLY and FYNNEI. Written as DNA, the CDR3 is TGTGCCAGCAGTCCACAGTCGAGCGGGCAGCCCCAGCATTTT. Residues: CASSPQSSGQPQHF.

The chain uses TRBV9 and TRBJ1-2; D gene uncertain. CDR1 SGDLS and CDR2 YYNGEE come from the germline V gene. The length of the CDR3 is 14 residues. V was cut by 3 bases and J by 7 bases, with 16 bases left in between. CDR3 sequence: CASSDGVQSGGYTF. DNA of the CDR3: TGTGCCAGCAGCGACGGGGTTCAATCGGGTGGCTACACCTTC. Based on the CDR3 plus reference TRBV9 and TRBJ1-2, the full variable domain is DSGVTQTPKHLITATGQRVTLRCSPRSGDLSVYWYQQSLDQGLQFLIQYYNGEERAKGNILERFSAQQFPDLHSELNLSSLELGDSALYFCASSDGVQSGGYTFGSGTRLTVV.

This clone was observed once. Germline is not matched at one junction end, which may reflect a read error. The chain is built from TRBV11-2 and TRBJ1-1; no firm D call. The CDR3 contains 13 residues. The germline gives CDR1 SGHAT, CDR2 FQNNGV. The CDR3 protein is CASSLDSNTEAFF. CDR3 DNA sequence: TGTGCCAGCAGCCTAGACTCGAACACTGAAGCTTTCTTT.

The chain couples TRBV7-9 to TRBJ2-1; weak D call: TRBD2 (5 bases). V lost 7 bases and J lost 2, with 12 bases in between. The germline CDR1 and CDR2 sequences are SEHNR and FQNEAQ (reference sequence). The CDR3 sequence is 14 residues long. CDR3 sequence (DNA): TGTGCCAGCATCTTTTCCGGGGCCTACAATGAGCAGTTCTTC. It specifies CASIFSGAYNEQFF.

To note about this clone: At the DNA level, this CDR3 is encoded by other sequences in the same sample as well. This chain joins TRBV2 and TRBJ2-3; D call uncertain. Looked up from germline, CDR1 is SNHLY and CDR2 is FYNNEI. The CDR3 length is 11 residues. The V gene lost 5 bases and the J gene lost 3 bases, with 3 bases spanning the gap. The CDR3 loop is CASSLTDTQYF. CDR3 coding DNA: TGTGCCAGCAGTTTAACAGATACGCAGTATTTT. Supplemented by reference TRBV2 and TRBJ2-3, the full variable domain reads EPEVTQTPSHQVTQMGQEVILRCVPISNHLYFYWYRQILGQKVEFLVSFYNNEISEKSEIFDDQFSVERPDGSNFTLKIRSTKLEDSAMYFCASSLTDTQYFGPGTRLTVL.

In DNA form, the CDR3 reads TGTGCCAGCAGGCAGGGACAGGGGCTAAGCTATGGCTACACCTTC. This sequence encodes CASRQGQGLSYGYTF. The chain links TRBV2 to TRBJ1-2; 10 bases match TRBD1. Germline V lookup: CDR1 SNHLY, CDR2 FYNNEI. This CDR3 has 15 residues. J gave up 4 bases and V 6 bases, and 8 bases lay outside the gene matches. The full variable domain, rest sourced from reference TRBV2 and TRBJ1-2, is EPEVTQTPSHQVTQMGQEVILRCVPISNHLYFYWYRQILGQKVEFLVSFYNNEISEKSEIFDDQFSVERPDGSNFTLKIRSTKLEDSAMYFCASRQGQGLSYGYTFGSGTRLTVV.

Points on this clone: One junction end does not reproduce the germline sequence, and a read error may be involved. The rearrangement links TRBV6-5 to TRBJ1-2; TRBD1 is a possible D gene (5 bases). The CDR3 covers 14 residues. CDR1 MNHEY and CDR2 SVGAGI come from the germline V gene. The CDR3 DNA follows: TGTGCCAGCAGTTATCTGGCCCGACAGTATGACTACACCTTC. Translating it yields CASSYLARQYDYTF.

Of note for this clone: A read error may produce the germline difference seen at one junction end. The chain joins TRBV10-1 to TRBJ2-4; 8 positions agree with TRBD1. CDR1 WNHNN and CDR2 SYGVQD come from the germline V gene (reference sequence). This CDR3 has 10 residues. The CDR3 reads CASRTGVGCF. The CDR3 DNA follows: TGCGCCAGCAGGACAGGGGTTGGGTGCTTC.

The J gene is TRBJ1-2, the V gene TRBV6-5; maybe TRBD1 (5 bases). Germline V lookup: CDR1 MNHEY, CDR2 SVGAGI. V was clipped by 2 bases and J by 5 bases, with 15 bases between them. This CDR3 has 15 amino acids. The CDR3 loop reads CASSYGGFGTYGYTF. The CDR3 DNA reads as TGTGCCAGCAGTTACGGGGGTTTCGGGACTTATGGCTACACCTTC.

This chain links TRBV9 with TRBJ2-5, with TRBD2 matching over 8 bases. This CDR3 region has 15 residues. J lost 5 bases, V lost 3 bases, and 9 bases had no gene match. The germline CDR1 and CDR2 sequences are SGDLS and YYNGEE. The CDR3: CASSAMGLVMETQYF. CDR3 DNA sequence: TGTGCCAGCAGCGCCATGGGACTAGTAATGGAGACCCAGTACTTC.

This clone appeared once. The chain carries TRBV30 and TRBJ1-1; a possible D gene is TRBD1 (6 bases). Trimming removed 2 bases at V and 3 bases at J, with 13 bases between. CDR1 is GTSNPN and CDR2 is SVGIG in the germline V gene (reference sequence). The CDR3 loop spans 14 amino acids. Here the CDR3 reads CAWSTGTYYTEAFF. The DNA of the CDR3 is TGTGCCTGGAGTACGGGGACATACTACACTGAAGCTTTCTTT.

This clone came up once. This sequence joins TRBV5-1 and TRBJ1-2; 11 nucleotides line up with TRBD1. Germline values: CDR1 SGHRS, CDR2 YFSETQ. The V segment lost 2 bases and the J segment 8 bases; nucleotides outside the gene matches: 8. This CDR3 has 15 residues. In nucleotides, the CDR3 is TGCGCCAGCAGCTTAAGTGGACAGGGGGCTGAAGGCTACACCTTC. It translates to CASSLSGQGAEGYTF.

The genes are TRBV9 and TRBJ2-1; D gene unclear. Germline V gene sequence: CDR1 SGDLS, CDR2 YYNGEE. Trimming removed 1 base at V and 6 bases at J, with 8 bases between. The CDR3 consists of 13 residues. CDR3 sequence: CASSVTKVNEQFF. The CDR3 nucleotides read TGTGCCAGCAGCGTAACTAAGGTCAATGAGCAGTTCTTC.

This sequence joins TRBV11-2 and TRBJ2-7, with 10 bases matching TRBD1. In germline, CDR1 is SGHAT, CDR2 FQNNGV. Germline trimming cut 5 bases from V and 0 bases from J; bases unmatched to any gene: 4. CDR3 length: 15 residues. CDR3 amino acids: CASSPWTGGSYEQYF. CDR3 coding DNA: TGTGCCAGCAGCCCCTGGACAGGGGGCTCCTACGAGCAGTACTTC.

The chain has TRBV30 and TRBJ1-1; the D is unclear. Germline V gene sequence: CDR1 GTSNPN, CDR2 SVGIG (reference sequence). The V gene lost 3 bases and the J gene lost 1 base, with 9 bases spanning the gap. This CDR3 region has 13 residues. CDR3 coding DNA: TGTGCCTGGAGCAGGAAGGCGAACACTGAAGCTTTCTTT. Encoded protein: CAWSRKANTEAFF.

The CDR3 reads CASSSGASGGAQETQYF. The CDR3, as DNA: TGTGCCAGCAGCTCAGGGGCTAGCGGGGGGGCCCAGGAGACCCAGTACTTC. This chain uses TRBV11-2 with TRBJ2-5; the match to TRBD2 covers 12 bases. Germline-derived CDR1 and CDR2 are SGHAT and FQNNGV. CDR3 length: 17 amino acids. With 4 bases clipped from V and 5 bases from J, the junction kept 11 bases outside the gene matches. Drawing the rest from reference TRBV11-2 and TRBJ2-5, the complete variable domain is EAGVAQSPRYKIIEKRQSVAFWCNPISGHATLYWYQQILGQGPKLLIQFQNNGVVDDSQLPKDRFSAERLKGVDSTLKIQPAKLEDSAVYLCASSSGASGGAQETQYFGPGTRLLVL.

This chain uses TRBV3-1 (or the pseudogene TRBV3-2) with TRBJ2-1, with TRBD2 as a possible D gene (6 bases). The CDR3 extends over 16 amino acids. The germline CDR1 and CDR2 sequences are LGHDT and YNNKEL (reference sequence). The V end was cut by 6 bases, the J end by 1 base, with 16 bases between. The CDR3 loop reads CASRPTGRGSYNEQFF. The CDR3 region has the DNA TGTGCCAGCAGGCCGACGGGACGGGGGTCCTACAATGAGCAGTTCTTC.